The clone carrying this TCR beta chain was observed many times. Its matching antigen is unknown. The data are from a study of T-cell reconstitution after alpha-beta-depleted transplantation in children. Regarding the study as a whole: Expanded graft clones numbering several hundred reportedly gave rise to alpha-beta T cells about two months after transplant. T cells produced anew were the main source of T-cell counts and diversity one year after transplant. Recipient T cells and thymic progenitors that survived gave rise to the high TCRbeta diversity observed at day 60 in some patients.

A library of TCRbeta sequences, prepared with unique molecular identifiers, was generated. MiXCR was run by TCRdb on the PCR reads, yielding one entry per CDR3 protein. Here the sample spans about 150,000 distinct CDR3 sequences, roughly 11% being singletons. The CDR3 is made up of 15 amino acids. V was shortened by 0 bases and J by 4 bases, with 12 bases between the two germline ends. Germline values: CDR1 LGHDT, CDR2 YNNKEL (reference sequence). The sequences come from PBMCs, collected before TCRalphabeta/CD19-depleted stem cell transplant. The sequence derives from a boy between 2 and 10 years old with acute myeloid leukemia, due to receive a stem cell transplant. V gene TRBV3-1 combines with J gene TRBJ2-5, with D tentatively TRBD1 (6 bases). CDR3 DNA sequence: TGTGCCAGCAGCCAAGATTTTGGGGGCTCAGAGACCCAGTACTTC. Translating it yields CASSQDFGGSETQYF.